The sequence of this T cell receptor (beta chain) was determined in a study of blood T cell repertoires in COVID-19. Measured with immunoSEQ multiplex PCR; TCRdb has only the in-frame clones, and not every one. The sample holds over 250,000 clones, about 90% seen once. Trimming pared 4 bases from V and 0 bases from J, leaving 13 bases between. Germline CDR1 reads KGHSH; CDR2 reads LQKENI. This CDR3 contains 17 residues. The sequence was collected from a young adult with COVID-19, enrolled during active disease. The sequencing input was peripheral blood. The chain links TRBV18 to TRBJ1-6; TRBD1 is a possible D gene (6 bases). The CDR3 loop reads CASSHDRQSSYNSPLHF. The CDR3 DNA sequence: TGTGCCAGCTCACACGACAGGCAGAGCTCCTATAATTCACCCCTCCACTTT. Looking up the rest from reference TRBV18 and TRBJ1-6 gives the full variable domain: NAGVMQNPRHLVRRRGQEARLRCSPMKGHSHVYWYRQLPEEGLKFMVYLQKENIIDESGMPKERFSAEFPKEGPSILRIQQVVRGDSAAYFCASSHDRQSSYNSPLHFGNGTRLTVT.